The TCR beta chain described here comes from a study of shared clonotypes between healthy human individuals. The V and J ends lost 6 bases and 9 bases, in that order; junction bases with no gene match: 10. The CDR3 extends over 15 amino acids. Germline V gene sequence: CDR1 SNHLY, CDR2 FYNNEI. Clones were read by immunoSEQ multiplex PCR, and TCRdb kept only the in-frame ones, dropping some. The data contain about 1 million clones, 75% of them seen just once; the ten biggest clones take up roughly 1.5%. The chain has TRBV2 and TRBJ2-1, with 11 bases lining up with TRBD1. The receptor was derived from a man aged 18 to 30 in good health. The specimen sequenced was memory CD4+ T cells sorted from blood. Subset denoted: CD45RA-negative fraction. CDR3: CASRSRTGGRSEQFF. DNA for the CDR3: TGTGCCAGCAGATCTCGGACAGGGGGCAGGTCTGAGCAGTTCTTC.